The clone carrying this TCR beta chain has ten or more counts. The source material, RNA transcripts, was used to amplify TCR beta CDR3 regions. Carried out on the TCR CDR3, a first-round RT-PCR used the HTBI primer set. TCRdb passed the multiplex PCR reads through MiXCR, listing each CDR3 protein once. In the table there are approximately 510,000 distinct CDR3 sequences, under 25% of which are singletons. The sample originates from a study of T cells in Graves' hyperthyroidism and ophthalmopathy. The V gene end was trimmed by 6 bases and the J gene end by 5 bases; junction bases not matched to a gene: 6. This CDR3 comprises 14 residues. Germline CDR1 and CDR2: MNHEY and SVGAGI. No progression to ophthalmopathy during 18 months of follow-up defined stable disease.

This TCR was recovered from a man between 18 and 35 years old with Graves' hyperthyroidism. The rearrangement uses TRBV6-5 and TRBJ2-2; 7 nucleotides agree with TRBD2. Sample: blood. The CDR3 DNA sequence: TGTGCCAGCAGAAGGACTAGTCTGACCGGGGAGCTGTTTTTT. It translates to CASRRTSLTGELFF.